This entry lists 15 T cell receptor beta chains sequenced from one sample in a study of blood T cell repertoires in COVID-19. Produced via immunoSEQ multiplex PCR; TCRdb's table is partial and in-frame only. The table includes about 59,000 clones, approximately 80% detected once. The sample comprised peripheral blood. The receptors shown here come from a woman at least 80 years old with acute or convalescent COVID-19.

The chain recombines TRBV7-2 with TRBJ2-3, with a tentative D call TRBD1 (5 bases). Between the trimmed V and J ends, which lost 3 bases and 8 bases, there was a span of 18 bases. The CDR3 totals 15 residues. CDR1 and CDR2 (germline): SGHTA, FQGNSA. This CDR3 reads CASSFTGAERSTQYF. CDR3 sequence (DNA): TGTGCCAGCAGCTTTACTGGGGCGGAACGGAGTACGCAGTATTTT. Together with reference TRBV7-2 and TRBJ2-3, the CDR3 gives the full variable domain: GAGVSQSPSNKVTEKGKDVELRCDPISGHTALYWYRQSLGQGLEFLIYFQGNSAPDKSGLPSDRFSAERTGGSVSTLTIQRTQQEDSAVYLCASSFTGAERSTQYFGPGTRLTVL.

The chain links TRBV18 to TRBJ1-6; tentative D call: TRBD1 (6 bases). Germline CDR1 KGHSH, CDR2 LQKENI. Trimming took off 3 bases at V and 7 bases at J, with 19 bases between the two ends. The CDR3 totals 17 residues. CDR3 region: CASSPINTGGRNSPLHF. For the CDR3, the DNA is TGTGCCAGCTCACCGATTAATACGGGGGGCAGAAATTCACCCCTCCACTTT.

This clone was seen a handful of times. V and J are TRBV10-3 and TRBJ2-1, with 8 bases aligning to TRBD2. The CDR3 has 13 residues. Germline V gives CDR1 ENHRY, CDR2 SYGVKD. V shed 10 bases, J shed 10 bases, and the junction held 12 bases outside the gene matches. This CDR3 is CATLGLASSEQFF. The DNA for the CDR3 is TGTGCCACCCTCGGACTAGCCTCTAGCGAGCAGTTCTTC.

The chain joins TRBV5-1 to TRBJ2-7; D perhaps matches TRBD2 (5 bases). V lost 7 bases to trimming and J lost 0 bases, with 17 bases between them. The CDR3 extends over 15 amino acids. Germline-derived CDR1 and CDR2 are SGHRS and YFSETQ. CDR3 sequence: CASGLRRILSYEQYF. CDR3 DNA: TGCGCCAGCGGCCTTAGGAGGATCCTCTCCTACGAGCAGTACTTC.

CDR3 sequence reads: CASSYVGGEQPQHF. In DNA, the CDR3 is TGTGCCAGCAGTTACGTGGGGGGAGAACAGCCCCAGCATTTT. The V gene is TRBV2, the J gene TRBJ1-5; TRBD1 is a possible D gene (5 bases). Per germline, CDR1 SNHLY and CDR2 FYNNEI. The V and J ends lost 5 bases and 7 bases respectively, with 15 bases between them. The CDR3 extends over 14 amino acids.

In DNA, the CDR3 is TGTGCCAGCAGTTCCGGGAACGGGAGGACAGATACGCAGTATTTT. Residues: CASSSGNGRTDTQYF. The rearrangement links TRBV6-5 to TRBJ2-3, with 7 positions matching TRBD2. The CDR3 runs to 15 residues. Trimming cost V 4 bases and J 3 bases; bases outside gene matches: 7. CDR1 and CDR2 (germline): MNHEY, SVGAGI.

The chain has TRBV5-1 and TRBJ2-5; D perhaps matches TRBD1 (6 bases). Germline V gene data show CDR1 as SGHRS and CDR2 as YFSETQ. V gave up 7 bases and J gave up 4 bases, with 14 bases separating them. The CDR3 totals 13 residues. The CDR3 nucleotides are TGCGCCAGCCGGACAGCCCCAAGAGAGACCCAGTACTTC. Amino acid sequence: CASRTAPRETQYF.

The V gene is TRBV2, the J gene TRBJ2-7, with TRBD2 matching 9 bases. V gave up 4 bases and J gave up 4 bases; unmatched junction bases: 8. CDR1 and CDR2 from the germline V gene are SNHLY and FYNNEI. This CDR3 has 15 residues. The CDR3 DNA follows: TGTGCCAGCAGTGTAACTAGCGGGTGGATATACGAGCAGTACTTC. This encodes CASSVTSGWIYEQYF.

There are a few counts of this clone. V is TRBV28 and J is TRBJ1-5; D might be TRBD1 (6 bases). The germline V gene encodes CDR1 MDHEN and CDR2 SYDVKM. Trimming removed 5 bases from V and 4 bases from J, with 15 bases in between. This CDR3 is built from 15 residues. The CDR3 DNA reads as TGTGCCAGCAGTCCCCCTACAGGGATAAATCAGCCCCAGCATTTT. It is translated as CASSPPTGINQPQHF.

The J gene is TRBJ2-3, the V gene TRBV25-1; D perhaps matches TRBD2 (6 bases). The CDR3 is 15 residues long. The V end was cut by 1 base, the J end by 7 bases, with 15 bases between. Germline V gene lookup returns CDR1 MGHDK and CDR2 SYGVNS. The CDR3 protein is CASSEWGGWANTQYF. The CDR3 DNA is TGTGCCAGCAGTGAATGGGGAGGCTGGGCCAATACGCAGTATTTT. Based on the CDR3 plus reference TRBV25-1 and TRBJ2-3, the full variable domain is EADIYQTPRYLVIGTGKKITLECSQTMGHDKMYWYQQDPGMELHLIHYSYGVNSTEKGDLSSESTVSRIRTEHFPLTLESARPSHTSQYLCASSEWGGWANTQYFGPGTRLTVL.

The chain combines TRBV6-4 with TRBJ2-2; D gene unclear. The CDR3 extends over 12 amino acids. Trimming left V 9 bases short and J 6 bases short, with 11 bases between. Germline CDR1 reads MRHNA; CDR2 reads SNTAGT. Here the CDR3 DNA reads TGTGCCAGGGAGTCTAACGCCGGGGAGCTGTTTTTT. Its protein product is CARESNAGELFF.

V gene TRBV5-4 combines with J gene TRBJ1-3; TRBD1 might be the D (5 bases). The germline V gene encodes CDR1 SGHNT and CDR2 YYREEE (reference sequence). V shed 0 bases and J shed 3 bases, with 10 bases lying between them. This CDR3 comprises 15 residues. In nucleotides, the CDR3 is TGTGCCAGCAGCTTGGCCGGGGGGGGTGGAAACACCATATATTTT. Translated: CASSLAGGGGNTIYF.

The chain carries TRBV7-8 and TRBJ1-1; 9 bases are shared with TRBD1. Germline values: CDR1 SGHVS, CDR2 FQNEAQ. V dropped 1 base and J dropped 3; count of bases not matched to a gene: 9. This CDR3 is built from 17 residues. CDR3 sequence (DNA): TGTGCCAGCAGCTTAGAATCACAGGGGGCTGGGTACACTGAAGCTTTCTTT. Translation: CASSLESQGAGYTEAFF.

The genes are TRBV7-3 and TRBJ2-2; TRBD2 agrees at 7 bases. V gave up 1 base and J gave up 1 base; unmatched junction bases: 9. The CDR3 covers 18 residues. Germline-derived CDR1 and CDR2 are SGHTA and FQGTGA. The chain's CDR3 is CASSLIPLERGNTGELFF. The CDR3 region has the DNA TGTGCCAGCAGCTTAATCCCCCTTGAGCGGGGGAACACCGGGGAGCTGTTTTTT. Full variable domain (outside the CDR3, taken from reference TRBV7-3 and TRBJ2-2): GAGVSQTPSNKVTEKGKYVELRCDPISGHTALYWYRQSLGQGPEFLIYFQGTGAADDSGLPNDRFFAVRPEGSVSTLKIQRTERGDSAVYLCASSLIPLERGNTGELFFGEGSRLTVL.

This clone was counted once. The chain joins TRBV13 to TRBJ2-6; 7 positions agree with TRBD2. This CDR3 is built from 15 residues. The V gene end was trimmed by 4 bases and the J gene end by 0 bases; junction bases not matched to a gene: 0. The V gene's germline CDR1 is PRHDT and CDR2 FYEKMQ (reference sequence). CDR3 sequence: CASSWGGSGANVLTF. DNA of the CDR3: TGTGCCAGCAGCTGGGGGGGCTCTGGGGCCAACGTCCTGACTTTC. The full variable domain, rest sourced from reference TRBV13 and TRBJ2-6, is AAGVIQSPRHLIKEKRETATLKCYPIPRHDTVYWYQQGPGQDPQFLISFYEKMQSDKGSIPDRFSAQQFSDYHSELNMSSLELGDSALYFCASSWGGSGANVLTFGAGSRLTVL.